This TCR beta chain originates from a study of spatial heterogeneity in lung cancer. Described time point: sample taken at primary tumor resection. Unsorted whole RNA of tumor, nontumor lung or frozen PBMC was sequenced. General study findings and limits: Intratumoral expanded alpha and beta TCR counts were found to track tumor mutation counts.

TCRdb re-derived calls from the 5' RACE reads in MiXCR, one entry per CDR3 protein. The table lists 9,000 to 13,000 distinct CDR3 sequences, roughly an eighth of them singletons. Trimming left V 6 bases short and J 7 bases short, with 9 bases between. The CDR3 has 11 amino acids. Germline lookup yields CDR1 DFQATT and CDR2 SNEGSKA (reference sequence). Many counts were recorded for this clonotype. Its antigen remains unidentified. Specimen: lung tumor tissue, collected at surgery. The chain carries TRBV20-1 and TRBJ2-2, with D unresolved. The source of this sequence is a male donor with early-stage non-small cell lung cancer. CDR3 bases: TGCAGTGCCACTCGAGGCGGGGAGCTGTTTTTT. Its translation is CSATRGGELFF.